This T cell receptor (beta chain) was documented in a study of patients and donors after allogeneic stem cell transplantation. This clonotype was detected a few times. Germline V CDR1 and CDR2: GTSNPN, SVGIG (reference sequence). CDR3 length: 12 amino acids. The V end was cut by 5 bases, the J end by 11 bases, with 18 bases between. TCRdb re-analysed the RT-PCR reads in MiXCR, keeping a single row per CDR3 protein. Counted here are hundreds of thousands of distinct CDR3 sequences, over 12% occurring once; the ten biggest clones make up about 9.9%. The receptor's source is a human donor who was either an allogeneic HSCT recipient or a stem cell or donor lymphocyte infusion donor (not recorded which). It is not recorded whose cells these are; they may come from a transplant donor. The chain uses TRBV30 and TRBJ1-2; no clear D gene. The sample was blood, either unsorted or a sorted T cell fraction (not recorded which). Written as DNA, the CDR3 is TGTGCCTGGGAAAGGCCTACCCAACGGTACACCTTC. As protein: CAWERPTQRYTF.